This T cell receptor beta chain is drawn from a study of shared clonotypes between healthy human individuals (dated by TCRdb to between 2020 and 2021). Some background on the complete study: Two women and a few men aged 18 to 49 years were included in the cohort. Per donor, three plates each were used for CD4 naive and CD4 memory, two for CD8 naive, and one for CD8 memory. The study deeply sequenced blood TCR repertoires of several healthy adults to estimate repertoire size and the extent of clonotype sharing between individuals. To increase sequencing depth and limit assay-specific biases, different laboratories used diverse techniques to prepare libraries and sequence TCR repertoires. Leukapheresis yielded between about 0.94 and 8.9 billion PBMCs per donor.

TCR CDR3 regions were amplified from genomic DNA by multiplex PCR using the deep immunoSEQ assay. For each cell subset, the extracted genomic DNA was distributed evenly across all wells of several immunoSEQ 96-well plates, and each plate served as one replicate. For sorted subsets, around 0.2 ug of genomic DNA, equivalent to around 29,000 T cell genomes, went into each replicate PCR. Purified libraries were measured with a Qubit 3.0 fluorometer, size-checked on a Bioanalyzer 2100, and measured again with the KAPA Library Quantification kit. Every immunoSEQ 96-well plate was sequenced on a separate single-read 150-cycle Illumina NextSeq 550 flow cell. Turning to the authors' computational methods: The immunoSEQ output contained only junctional sequences without quality scores, so filtering could not match that applied to full-length reads. Sequences were annotated with PyIR, a Python wrapper for IgBLAST v1.9, using IMGT germline references to assign V/J genes and CDR3. Reads were removed for weak V/J assignments (E-value above 1e-6), missing CDR3, stop codons, out-of-frame junctions, or ambiguous translated residues. V3J clonotypes were defined as sequences sharing an identical inferred V gene, J gene, and CDR3 amino acid sequence. To compute the percentage overlap between repertoires, the number of shared unique clonotypes was divided by the size of the smaller repertoire. Richness of each repertoire was evaluated using RTK rarefaction, the Chao1 estimator, and Recon v2.1 estimates of unobserved clonotypes. Generation probabilities for all TCRbeta clonotypes obtained by the gDNA method from a few donors were computed using OLGA. The clones in this table, taken by TCRdb from immuneACCESS, are in-frame only. Not every clone is retained; where verified, under half of the shortfall comes from an unresolved V gene, and the cause of the rest is unknown. V, J and clone size derive from that table, while D and trimming were established from the DNA sequence. Across this sample there are millions of clones, with less than 95% seen only once. The ten largest clones take up 0.9% to 1.4% of the sample.

As regards this clone: Its antigen is still unknown. Base qualities are missing; no much larger clone stands one base away.

For the CD8 naive samples, CD45RO-negative cells were positively selected for CCR7, yielding a CD45RA+CCR7+ population from which TemRA cells were excluded. The donors were healthy, HIV-negative adults who had no recently reported acute infections or vaccinations. Only Caucasian adults living in Nashville, Tennessee, USA were represented among the donors. After blood collection by leukapheresis, PBMCs were isolated using Ficoll-Histopaque density gradient centrifugation and then cryopreserved in the vapor phase of liquid nitrogen. Purity and quantity of every magnetically sorted T cell population were checked by analytical flow cytometry. From each sorted fraction, genomic DNA was isolated and quantified by UV absorbance on a Nanodrop 2000c. From the cysteine up to the phenylalanine, the CDR3 has a length of 14 residues. Just CDR3 DNA is preserved here, 42 bases in frame from base 1. The germline V gene gives CDR1 as SGHRS and CDR2 as YFSETQ. V loses 4 bases of germline sequence and J loses 6 bases, and the interval between the two ends is 14 bases.

The full study reports these points: Naive subsets generally had larger estimated clonotype richness than memory subsets did. Because the study included only a small number of donors, the genetic and exposure-history diversity represented was limited. Based on pairwise subsampling, the degree of clonotype sharing among donors was expected to be affected by sequencing depth. Sharing across a handful of donors was observed for approximately 5% of naive CD4, 3% to 4% of naive CD8, 2% to 2.5% of memory CD4, and around 0.44% of memory CD8 clonotypes. Sampling was limited to blood, and TCR repertoires in tissue likely differ from TCR repertoires in blood. Rarefaction of sorted-subset datasets indicated incomplete sequencing despite the large sequencing depth. Clonotypes shared by all four sorted-subset donors showed higher generation probabilities than non-shared clonotypes.

The clonotype comes from a man younger than 35 in good health. The rearrangement combines TRBV5-1 with TRBJ2-1, with the D gene not confidently named. Sequenced material: naive CD8+ T cells sorted from blood. The cell subset or site label corresponds to: CD45RA+CCR7+. At the DNA level, the sequence is TGCGCCAGCAGCCCCATTAAGCTGTCCAATGAGCAGTTCTTC. The translation is CASSPIKLSNEQFF.